This passage covers 19 T cell receptor beta chains from one sample sequenced in a study of T cells expressing NK-cell markers. TCRdb reanalyzed the 5' RACE reads, giving one entry per CDR3 protein sequence and no DNA. The listing records 550,000 to 600,000 distinct CDR3 sequences. Sequenced: blood T cells: a sorted CD56 or NKG2C T cell subset, CD4+ or CD8+ T cells, or bulk PBMC T cells (not recorded which). Receptors were obtained from a man aged 18 to 30 in good health.

The genes are TRBV7-2 and TRBJ2-3; the D gene TCRdb calls, TRBD1, cannot be checked with no DNA. CDR1 and CDR2 from the germline V gene are SGHTA and FQGNSA. CDR3 size: 16 residues. CDR3 protein: CASSLGDGGRGDTQYF.

V gene TRBV20-1 combines with J gene TRBJ2-1. Germline CDR1 is DFQATT and CDR2 is SNEGSKA (reference sequence). CDR3 length equals 12 residues. This chain's CDR3 is CSARALANEQFF.

This sequence joins TRBV5-1 and TRBJ2-2; TCRdb calls TRBD2, which cannot be checked without DNA. This CDR3 comprises 18 residues. The germline V gene has CDR1 SGHRS and CDR2 YFSETQ. This CDR3 is CASSPIPGLAGATGELFF. The entire variable domain, with the rest obtained from reference TRBV5-1 and TRBJ2-2, is as follows: KAGVTQTPRYLIKTRGQQVTLSCSPISGHRSVSWYQQTPGQGLQFLFEYFSETQRNKGNFPGRFSGRQFSNSRSEMNVSTLELGDSALYLCASSPIPGLAGATGELFFGEGSRLTVL.

CDR3 in amino acids: CSFTTYNEQFF. This chain connects TRBV29-1 to TRBJ2-1. In germline, CDR1 is SQVTM, CDR2 ANQGSEA. The CDR3 sequence is 11 residues long.

V gene TRBV6-1 combines with J gene TRBJ2-7; the TCRdb D gene call, TRBD1, has no DNA to confirm it. This CDR3 has 16 amino acids. Germline V gene data show CDR1 as MNHNS and CDR2 as SASEGT. The CDR3 protein is CASSRRPMGDSYEQYF.

V and J are TRBV7-8 and TRBJ1-4. The CDR3 totals 17 residues. In germline, CDR1 is SGHVS, CDR2 FQNEAQ. The CDR3 spells CASSSGRGGRTNEKLFF.

The rearrangement uses TRBV4-3 and TRBJ2-1; the TCRdb D gene call, TRBD2, has no DNA to confirm it. The CDR3 runs 16 residues. The germline V gene encodes CDR1 LGHNA and CDR2 YSLEER. CDR3 amino acids: CASSQDYSGRDNEQFF.

The chain is built from TRBV7-3 and TRBJ2-1; TCRdb gives TRBD1 as the D gene, but with no DNA this cannot be confirmed. The germline CDR1 and CDR2 sequences are SGHTA and FQGTGA. This CDR3 is 15 amino acids long. The CDR3 reads CASSPTPKSYNEQFF.

This chain joins TRBV7-9 and TRBJ2-3; as DNA is missing, the TRBD1 call by TCRdb cannot be tested. Looked up from germline, CDR1 is SEHNR and CDR2 is FQNEAQ (reference sequence). The CDR3 has 16 amino acids. This CDR3 is CASSLKGQGGSDTQYF.

The chain couples TRBV12-5 to TRBJ1-2. The germline V gene encodes CDR1 LGHNT and CDR2 FRNRAP. This CDR3 has 11 residues. This chain's CDR3 is CASGVAGGYTF.

The V and J genes are TRBV14 and TRBJ2-3; without DNA, the TCRdb call of TRBD2 cannot be checked. Per the germline V gene, CDR1 is SGHDN and CDR2 is FVKESK. This CDR3 has 15 residues. The CDR3 here is CASRKAGVAGDTQYF.

The J gene is TRBJ1-6, the V gene TRBV18; lacking DNA, the TRBD1 call made by TCRdb goes unchecked. Germline V gives CDR1 KGHSH, CDR2 LQKENI. The CDR3 runs 15 residues. The chain's CDR3 is CASSTTETANSPLHF. Full variable domain (missing parts from reference TRBV18 and TRBJ1-6): NAGVMQNPRHLVRRRGQEARLRCSPMKGHSHVYWYRQLPEEGLKFMVYLQKENIIDESGMPKERFSAEFPKEGPSILRIQQVVRGDSAAYFCASSTTETANSPLHFGNGTRLTVT.

The rearrangement uses TRBV28 and TRBJ1-1. Germline V lookup: CDR1 MDHEN, CDR2 SYDVKM. The CDR3 totals 15 residues. The CDR3 sequence is CASSPPRVKNTEAFF.

The V and J genes are TRBV29-1 and TRBJ2-1. Germline V CDR1 and CDR2: SQVTM, ANQGSEA. The length of the CDR3 is 14 residues. CDR3 sequence: CSVESPTSYNEQFF.

The rearrangement joins TRBV6-1 to TRBJ2-5; TCRdb picks TRBD1, but there is no DNA to check that call. Looked up from germline, CDR1 is MNHNS and CDR2 is SASEGT. The CDR3 is made up of 14 amino acids. The CDR3 spells CASRPSYRGETQYF.

The V gene is TRBV6-1, the J gene TRBJ1-1; lacking DNA, the TRBD1 call made by TCRdb goes unchecked. This CDR3 has 13 residues. In germline, CDR1 is MNHNS, CDR2 SASEGT. CDR3 sequence reads: CASTLLGNTEAFF.

This chain links TRBV3-1 with TRBJ2-7; TCRdb's D call, TRBD2, is unchecked because there is no DNA. The CDR3 is 16 residues long. From germline, CDR1 is LGHDT and CDR2 YNNKEL (reference sequence). The CDR3 reads CASSQLTSGGTYEQYF.

The CDR3 loop reads CASKAGYNEQFF. This sequence joins TRBV5-1 and TRBJ2-1; absent DNA, TCRdb's TRBD2 call cannot be checked. The V gene's germline CDR1 is SGHRS and CDR2 YFSETQ. This CDR3 has 12 residues.

The chain employs TRBV4-3 and TRBJ2-7; no DNA is available, so the TRBD1 call from TCRdb remains unchecked. Germline CDR1 and CDR2: LGHNA and YSLEER. The CDR3 length is 16 residues. The CDR3 sequence is CASSLGPREAVGEQYF.